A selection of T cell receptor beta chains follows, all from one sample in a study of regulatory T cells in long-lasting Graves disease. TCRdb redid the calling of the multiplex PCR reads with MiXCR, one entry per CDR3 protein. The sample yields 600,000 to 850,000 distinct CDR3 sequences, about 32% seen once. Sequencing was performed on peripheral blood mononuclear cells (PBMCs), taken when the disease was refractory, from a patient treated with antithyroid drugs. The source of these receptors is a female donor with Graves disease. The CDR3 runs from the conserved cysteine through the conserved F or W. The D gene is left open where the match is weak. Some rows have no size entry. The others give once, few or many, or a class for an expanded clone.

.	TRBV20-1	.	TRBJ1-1	CSARGQVDSQAFF	TGCAGTGCTAGAGGGCAGGTTGATAGTCAAGCTTTCTTT
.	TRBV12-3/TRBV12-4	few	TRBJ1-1	CASSPHGRTEAFF	TGTGCCAGCAGCCCGCATGGGCGTACTGAAGCTTTCTTT
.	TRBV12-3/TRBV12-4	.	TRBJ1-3	CASRPGADTIYF	TGTGCCAGCCGCCCAGGGGCCGACACCATATATTTT
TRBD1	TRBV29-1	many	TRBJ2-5	CSVMRQGNQETQYF	TGCAGCGTTATGAGACAGGGCAACCAAGAGACCCAGTACTTC
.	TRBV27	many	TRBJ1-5	CASRTARANQPQHF	TGTGCCAGCAGAACGGCCAGGGCAAATCAGCCCCAGCATTTT
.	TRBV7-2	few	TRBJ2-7	CASSAWPDTYEQYF	TGTGCCAGCAGCGCATGGCCGGATACCTACGAGCAGTACTTC
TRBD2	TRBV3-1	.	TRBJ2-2	CASSQERLAGGIGELFF	TGTGCCAGCAGCCAAGAACGACTAGCGGGAGGAATCGGGGAGCTGTTTTTT
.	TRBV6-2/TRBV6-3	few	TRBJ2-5	CASSYGDRETQYF	TGTGCCAGCAGTTACGGGGACCGGGAGACCCAGTACTTC
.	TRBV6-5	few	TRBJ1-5	CASSFRPGEGNQPQHF	TGTGCCAGCAGTTTCCGGCCGGGGGAAGGCAATCAGCCCCAGCATTTT
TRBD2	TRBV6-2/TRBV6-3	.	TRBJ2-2	CASSYLAGGLNTGELFF	TGTGCCAGCAGTTACCTAGCGGGAGGCCTGAACACCGGGGAGCTGTTTTTT
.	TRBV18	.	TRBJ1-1	CASSPNWGVTEAFF	TGTGCCAGCTCGCCCAATTGGGGGGTCACTGAAGCTTTCTTT
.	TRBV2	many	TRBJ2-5	CASRRDFQETQYF	TGTGCCAGCAGGCGGGACTTCCAAGAGACCCAGTACTTC
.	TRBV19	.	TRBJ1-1	CASSMVTEAFF	TGTGCCAGTAGTATGGTAACTGAAGCTTTCTTT
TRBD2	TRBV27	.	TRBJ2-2	CASSFPGLADTGELFF	TGTGCCAGCAGTTTCCCGGGACTAGCGGACACCGGGGAGCTGTTTTTT
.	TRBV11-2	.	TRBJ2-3	CASTIRGSSTDTQYF	TGTGCCAGCACTATCAGGGGTTCTAGCACAGATACGCAGTATTTT
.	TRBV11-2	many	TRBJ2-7	CASSLVSVQYF	TGTGCCAGCAGCTTAGTATCGGTGCAGTACTTC
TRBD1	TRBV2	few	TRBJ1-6	CASRDRGDNSPLHF	TGTGCCAGCAGGGACAGGGGGGATAATTCACCCCTCCACTTT
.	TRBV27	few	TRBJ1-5	CASSLTRHQPQHF	TGTGCCAGCAGTTTAACCCGACACCAGCCCCAGCATTTT
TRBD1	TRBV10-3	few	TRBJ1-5	CAISGGTASNQPQHF	TGTGCCATCAGTGGAGGGACAGCCAGCAATCAGCCCCAGCATTTT
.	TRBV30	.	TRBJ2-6	CAWMMGNSGANVLTF	TGTGCCTGGATGATGGGGAACTCTGGGGCCAACGTCCTGACTTTC
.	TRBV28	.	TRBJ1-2	CATTYRDGGYTF	TGTGCCACCACCTACAGGGACGGCGGCTACACCTTC
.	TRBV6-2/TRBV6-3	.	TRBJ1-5	CASSYSGTQPQHF	TGTGCCAGCAGTTACTCGGGAACGCAGCCCCAGCATTTT
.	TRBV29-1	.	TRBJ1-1	CSVERGGVTEAFF	TGCAGCGTTGAACGGGGTGGCGTCACTGAAGCTTTCTTT